This passage covers 22 T cell receptor beta chains from one sample sequenced in a study of regulatory T cells in long-lasting Graves disease. The TCR beta library used iRepertoire HTBI primers with Arm-PCR amplification of CDR3. Each CDR3 protein is one row after TCRdb ran MiXCR on the multiplex PCR reads. The data hold hundreds of thousands of distinct CDR3 sequences, with 15% to 20% observed a single time. Time point of the sample: newly diagnosed GD, antithyroid drugs for less than 3 months. Preparation of the TCR library used RNA extracted from PBMCs. This same sample was also part of a study on T cells in Graves' hyperthyroidism and ophthalmopathy.

Sequencing was performed on peripheral blood mononuclear cells (PBMCs), taken at new diagnosis, from a patient treated with antithyroid drugs. Receptors were obtained from a man aged 18 to 30 with Graves disease.

This chain joins TRBV10-3 and TRBJ1-3; no clear D. Per the germline V gene, CDR1 is ENHRY and CDR2 is SYGVKD. V was shortened by 3 bases and J by 0 bases, with 6 bases between the two germline ends. This CDR3 spans 14 amino acids. The CDR3 spells CAISDLSSGNTIYF. In nucleotides, the CDR3 is TGTGCCATCAGTGACCTGTCCTCTGGAAACACCATATATTTT.

This clonotype was recorded many times. CDR3: CASSYWNDYGYTF. CDR3 sequence (DNA): TGTGCCAGCAGTTACTGGAACGACTATGGCTACACCTTC. J is TRBJ1-2 and V is TRBV6-2 or TRBV6-3, with no clear D. The CDR3 runs to 13 residues. Germline V gene sequence: CDR1 MNHEY, CDR2 SVGEGT. Trimming removed 1 base at V and 3 bases at J, with 6 bases between.

The V and J genes are TRBV20-1 and TRBJ2-3; 14 bases line up with TRBD2. The germline CDR1 and CDR2 sequences are DFQATT and SNEGSKA (reference sequence). Trimming took 3 bases from V and 4 from J; bases not matched to a gene: 0. This CDR3 region has 14 residues. CDR3 DNA sequence: TGCAGTGCTAGGGGACTAGCGGGAGCAGATACGCAGTATTTT. It specifies CSARGLAGADTQYF.

This sequence joins TRBV7-9 and TRBJ1-6; 8 bases fit TRBD1. The CDR3 sequence is 15 residues long. The J segment lost 10 bases and the V segment lost 3 bases, leaving 8 bases of the junction unmatched. Germline V gene sequence: CDR1 SEHNR, CDR2 FQNEAQ (reference sequence). Here the CDR3 DNA reads TGTGCCAGCAGCTTCCTGGACAGGGAGCACTCACCCCTCCACTTT. It yields the protein CASSFLDREHSPLHF.

The chain couples TRBV24-1 to TRBJ2-3; 14 bases agree with TRBD2. The germline CDR1 and CDR2 sequences are KGHDR and SFDVKD. This CDR3 is built from 18 residues. J lost 2 bases, V lost 7 bases, and 10 bases had no gene match. CDR3 coding DNA: TGTGCCACCAGACCGGGACTAGCGGGAGAGAGGTACACAGATACGCAGTATTTT. Protein sequence: CATRPGLAGERYTDTQYF.

The chain recombines TRBV30 with TRBJ2-2; perhaps D is TRBD1 or TRBD2 (5 bases each). Germline CDR1 GTSNPN, CDR2 SVGIG (reference sequence). V shed 5 bases and J shed 5 bases, with 9 bases lying between them. The CDR3 is 12 amino acids. This chain's CDR3 is CAWGTGTGELFF. DNA of the CDR3: TGTGCCTGGGGGACCGGGACCGGGGAGCTGTTTTTT.

This clonotype was counted a few times. The chain carries TRBV29-1 and TRBJ2-5; 8 bases map to TRBD1. J gave up 5 bases and V 5 bases, and 13 bases lay outside the gene matches. The CDR3 is 15 residues long. Looked up from germline, CDR1 is SQVTM and CDR2 is ANQGSEA. The CDR3 region is CSVPPSRQGSETQYF. The DNA of the CDR3 is TGCAGCGTTCCTCCTTCAAGACAGGGGAGTGAGACCCAGTACTTC.

This clonotype has only a few counts. This chain uses TRBV9 with TRBJ2-4, with 10 nucleotides matching TRBD2. The CDR3 spans 15 residues. V was pared by 0 bases and J by 7 bases, with 4 bases of the junction left unmatched. The germline V gene encodes CDR1 SGDLS and CDR2 YYNGEE. The CDR3 sequence is CASSVGTSGTNIQYF. CDR3 sequence (DNA): TGTGCCAGCAGCGTAGGTACTAGCGGGACGAACATTCAGTACTTC. The whole variable domain, filled in from reference TRBV9 and TRBJ2-4, reads DSGVTQTPKHLITATGQRVTLRCSPRSGDLSVYWYQQSLDQGLQFLIQYYNGEERAKGNILERFSAQQFPDLHSELNLSSLELGDSALYFCASSVGTSGTNIQYFGAGTRLSVL.

This clonotype came up many times. The V gene is TRBV30, the J gene TRBJ2-7; D not certain. Trimming removed 4 bases from V and 7 bases from J, with 11 bases in between. The CDR3 totals 11 residues. Germline-derived CDR1 and CDR2 are GTSNPN and SVGIG (reference sequence). This CDR3 reads CAWTRSTEQYF. In nucleotides, the CDR3 is TGTGCCTGGACACGTTCTACGGAGCAGTACTTC. Full variable domain (remainder filled in from reference TRBV30 and TRBJ2-7): SQTIHQWPATLVQPVGSPLSLECTVEGTSNPNLYWYRQAAGRGLQLLFYSVGIGQISSEVPQNLSASRPQDRQFILSSKKLLLSDSGFYLCAWTRSTEQYFGPGTRLTVT.

This clonotype was observed at least ten times. The chain employs TRBV5-1 and TRBJ1-1; D call uncertain. Trimming took off 0 bases at V and 1 base at J, with 10 bases between the two ends. Germline V gives CDR1 SGHRS, CDR2 YFSETQ. CDR3 size: 15 residues. DNA of the CDR3: TGCGCCAGCAGCTTGGTACCGGAGGCGAACACTGAAGCTTTCTTT. Translation: CASSLVPEANTEAFF. Full variable domain (remainder filled in from reference TRBV5-1 and TRBJ1-1): KAGVTQTPRYLIKTRGQQVTLSCSPISGHRSVSWYQQTPGQGLQFLFEYFSETQRNKGNFPGRFSGRQFSNSRSEMNVSTLELGDSALYLCASSLVPEANTEAFFGQGTRLTVV.

In its sample, this clonotype was seen many times. The chain has TRBV11-2 and TRBJ2-7, with 8 bases fitting TRBD1. With 5 bases clipped from V and 3 bases from J, the junction kept 3 bases outside the gene matches. CDR1 and CDR2 from the germline V gene are SGHAT and FQNNGV. This CDR3 spans 13 amino acids. The CDR3 is CASSPDRGYEQYF. CDR3 DNA: TGTGCCAGCAGCCCCGACAGGGGCTACGAGCAGTACTTC.

There are many counts of this clonotype. The V and J genes are TRBV20-1 and TRBJ2-7, with 11 bases aligning to TRBD2. V lost 3 bases and J lost 5; bases outside the gene matches: 9. The germline V gene encodes CDR1 DFQATT and CDR2 SNEGSKA (reference sequence). The CDR3 length is 15 residues. DNA of the CDR3: TGCAGTGCTAGCAGTAGTAGCGGGAGGGCCAACGAGCAGTACTTC. The encoded protein is CSASSSSGRANEQYF.

This clonotype was detected ten times or more. This chain joins TRBV28 and TRBJ2-1, with TRBD2 matching 10 bases. Trimming at V came to 4 bases and at J to 9 bases, leaving 9 bases not matched to a gene. The length of the CDR3 is 15 residues. CDR1 and CDR2 (germline): MDHEN, SYDVKM. CDR3 amino acids: CASSSPSGRGAEQFF. Written as DNA, the CDR3 is TGTGCCAGCAGTTCCCCTAGCGGGAGAGGGGCTGAGCAGTTCTTC.

The table lists this clonotype with a few counts. The V call is TRBV27, the J call TRBJ2-2, with 10 positions matching TRBD2. V trimming: 8 bases; J trimming: 7 bases; junction bases outside the gene matches: 10. Per germline, CDR1 MNHEY and CDR2 SMNVEV (reference sequence). The CDR3 runs 15 residues. CDR3 coding DNA: TGTGCCAGCCATGAAGCGGGAGGGCCCAGCGGGGAGCTGTTTTTT. This translates into CASHEAGGPSGELFF.

This clonotype has at least ten counts. The chain employs TRBV28 and TRBJ1-1; D ambiguous. This CDR3 is 15 amino acids long. Germline assignment: CDR1 MDHEN and CDR2 SYDVKM. V was clipped by 6 bases and J by 0 bases, with 14 bases between them. The CDR3 bases are TGTGCCAGCAGCTCCCTCGGGTATTTGAACACTGAAGCTTTCTTT. Protein sequence: CASSSLGYLNTEAFF.

In the case of this clonotype: A much larger clone sits a single nucleotide away, making a read error possible. This rearrangement joins TRBV3-1 to TRBJ1-1, with D unresolved. The V gene's germline CDR1 is LGHDT and CDR2 YNNKEL (reference sequence). V shed 6 bases and J shed 0 bases, with 14 bases lying between them. CDR3 size: 15 residues. CDR3 amino acids: CASRDRNFMNTEAFF. The CDR3 region has the DNA TGTGCCAGCAGGGACCGAAATTTCATGAACACTGAAGCTTTCTTT.

This clonotype was counted at least ten times. The chain carries TRBV30 and TRBJ1-1; D perhaps matches TRBD1 (6 bases). The CDR3 contains 14 residues. V dropped 3 bases and J dropped 1 base, with 12 bases sitting between them. The germline CDR1 and CDR2 sequences are GTSNPN and SVGIG (reference sequence). The CDR3 region has the DNA TGTGCCTGGAGCCTCACACAGGGGAACACTGAAGCTTTCTTT. Its protein is CAWSLTQGNTEAFF.

This clonotype was detected only a few times. This rearrangement joins TRBV28 to TRBJ1-2; D gene uncertain. Germline V gives CDR1 MDHEN, CDR2 SYDVKM. The CDR3 length is 14 residues. V lost 6 bases, J lost 4 bases, and 15 bases lay in between. This chain's CDR3 is CASSPRAAAYGYTF. The CDR3 DNA follows: TGTGCCAGCAGCCCACGGGCCGCGGCCTATGGCTACACCTTC.

This clonotype was counted a few times. V is TRBV29-1 and J is TRBJ2-7; D call uncertain. V was clipped by 6 bases and J by 4 bases, with 7 bases between them. There are 10 residues in the CDR3. Germline V lookup: CDR1 SQVTM, CDR2 ANQGSEA. In nucleotides, the CDR3 is TGCAGCGTCGTCAATTACGAGCAGTACTTC. Its translation: CSVVNYEQYF.

The J gene is TRBJ1-2, the V gene TRBV10-3; tentative D call: TRBD1 (5 bases). Germline V gives CDR1 ENHRY, CDR2 SYGVKD. Deletions cut 0 bases from V and 2 bases from J, with 16 bases between. The CDR3 totals 17 residues. For the CDR3, the DNA is TGTGCCATCAGTGAGTCGACGGCGGGGCAGCTAAACTATGGCTACACCTTC. Translated: CAISESTAGQLNYGYTF.

There are a few counts of this clonotype. The chain uses TRBV27 and TRBJ1-2; 9 nucleotides line up with TRBD1. CDR1 is MNHEY, CDR2 SMNVEV, per germline (reference sequence). With 10 bases clipped from V and 8 bases from J, the junction kept 20 bases outside the gene matches. The CDR3 sequence is 16 residues long. This chain's CDR3 is CAKLKKGDRAFSGYTF. The DNA of the CDR3 is TGTGCCAAACTCAAAAAGGGGGACAGGGCTTTCAGCGGCTACACCTTC.

This clonotype was detected ten times or more. This rearrangement joins TRBV3-1 to TRBJ2-7; 11 bases are shared with TRBD2. Germline V CDR1 and CDR2: LGHDT, YNNKEL (reference sequence). Unmatched junction bases numbered 4, after V lost 3 bases and J lost 6 bases. This CDR3 spans 14 amino acids. Written as DNA, the CDR3 is TGTGCCAGCAGCCAGATGACTAGCGGGACCGAGCAGTACTTC. It is translated as CASSQMTSGTEQYF.